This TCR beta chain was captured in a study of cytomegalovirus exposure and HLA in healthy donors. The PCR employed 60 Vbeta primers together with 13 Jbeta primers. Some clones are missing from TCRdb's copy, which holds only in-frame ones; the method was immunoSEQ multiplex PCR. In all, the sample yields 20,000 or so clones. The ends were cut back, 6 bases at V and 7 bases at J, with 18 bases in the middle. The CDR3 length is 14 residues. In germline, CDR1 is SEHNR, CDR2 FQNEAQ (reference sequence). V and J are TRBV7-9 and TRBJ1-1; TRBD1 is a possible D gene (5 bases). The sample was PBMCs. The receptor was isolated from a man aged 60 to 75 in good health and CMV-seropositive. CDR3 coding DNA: TGTGCCAGCAGGTTGGCCGGGACTGCCGATGAAGCTTTCTTT. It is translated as CASRLAGTADEAFF. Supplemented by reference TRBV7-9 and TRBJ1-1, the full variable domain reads DTGVSQNPRHKITKRGQNVTFRCDPISEHNRLYWYRQTLGQGPEFLTYFQNEAQLEKSRLLSDRFSAERPKGSFSTLEIQRTEQGDSAMYLCASRLAGTADEAFFGQGTRLTVV.